This T cell receptor (beta chain) stems from a study of blood T cell repertoires in COVID-19. Method: immunoSEQ multiplex PCR; TCRdb's copy keeps in-frame clones and lacks some. The data hold fewer than 350,000 clones, with about 86% observed a single time. Trimming shortened V by 0 bases and J by 5 bases, and 11 bases separated the two germline ends. This CDR3 has 14 amino acids. CDR1 SGDLS and CDR2 YYNGEE come from the germline V gene. This rearrangement joins TRBV9 to TRBJ2-5; D is perhaps TRBD2 (6 bases). This sequence was found in a woman aged 60-70 years with active or convalescent COVID-19. The sequenced material came from peripheral blood. DNA for the CDR3: TGTGCCAGCAGCGTAGGGGGACTTGAGGAGACCCAGTACTTC. Protein product: CASSVGGLEETQYF.